These 5 T cell receptor beta chains were sequenced from one sample in a study of T-cell memory formation after mild COVID-19. Via MiXCR, TCRdb re-called the 5' RACE reads, giving one row per CDR3 protein. In the table there are about 470,000 distinct CDR3 sequences, 15% to 20% of which are singletons. The source material was PBMCs or a T cell subset sorted from them (not recorded which). These receptors came from an adult woman who had mild COVID-19 (a few samples of this study predate the infection). Cell type and time point are not known.

Many counts were recorded for this clonotype. V is TRBV13 and J is TRBJ2-3, with D perhaps TRBD2 (5 bases). The germline V gene has CDR1 PRHDT and CDR2 FYEKMQ (reference sequence). The CDR3 totals 13 residues. Trimming took 2 bases from V and 9 from J, leaving 12 bases between them. Written as DNA, the CDR3 is TGTGCCAGCAGCTTAAGGTCGACTAAGACGCAGTATTTT. Its translation is CASSLRSTKTQYF.

For the CDR3, the DNA is TGTGCCAGCAGCTCCGGACTAGAGATACTCTACAATGAGCAGTTCTTC. This codes for CASSSGLEILYNEQFF. The chain is built from TRBV7-6 and TRBJ2-1; 7 positions match TRBD2. This CDR3 is 16 amino acids long. Germline CDR1 is SGHVS and CDR2 is FNYEAQ. With V trimmed by 4 bases and J by 3 bases, 9 bases remained unmatched.

This clonotype was seen only a few times. The V gene is TRBV3-1, the J gene TRBJ2-3; no definite D call. CDR1 is LGHDT, CDR2 YNNKEL, per germline (reference sequence). Trimming shortened V by 2 bases and J by 0 bases, and 3 bases separated the two germline ends. This CDR3 region has 13 residues. The CDR3, as DNA: TGTGCCAGCAGCCAATATAGCACAGATACGCAGTATTTT. It is translated as CASSQYSTDTQYF.

V and J are TRBV7-2 and TRBJ2-3, with 7 positions matching TRBD2. V shed 4 bases, J shed 4 bases, and the junction held 2 bases outside the gene matches. The CDR3 extends over 13 amino acids. Per germline, CDR1 SGHTA and CDR2 FQGNSA. As DNA, the CDR3 is TGTGCCAGCAGCTGGGCGGGGGCAGATACGCAGTATTTT. This codes for CASSWAGADTQYF.

The chain carries TRBV29-1 and TRBJ2-1, with 12 nucleotides matching TRBD2. The CDR3 consists of 16 residues. Losses at the gene ends were 5 bases for V and 0 bases for J; bases not matched to a gene: 5. Germline CDR1 SQVTM, CDR2 ANQGSEA. The CDR3, as DNA: TGCAGCGTTCTTCTAGCGGGGGGGAGCTCCTACAATGAGCAGTTCTTC. The encoded protein is CSVLLAGGSSYNEQFF.